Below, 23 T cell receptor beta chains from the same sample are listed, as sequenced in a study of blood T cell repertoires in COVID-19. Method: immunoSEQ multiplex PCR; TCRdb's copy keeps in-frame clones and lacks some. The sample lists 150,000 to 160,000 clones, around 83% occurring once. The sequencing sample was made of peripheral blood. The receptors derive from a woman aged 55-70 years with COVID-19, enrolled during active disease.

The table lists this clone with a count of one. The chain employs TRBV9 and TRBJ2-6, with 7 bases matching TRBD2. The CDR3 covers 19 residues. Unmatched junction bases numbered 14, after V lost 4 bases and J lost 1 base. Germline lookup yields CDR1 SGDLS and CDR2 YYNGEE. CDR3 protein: CASSRRFPGGSSGANVLTF. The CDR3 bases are TGTGCCAGCAGCCGTAGATTCCCGGGAGGATCATCTGGGGCCAACGTCCTGACTTTC.

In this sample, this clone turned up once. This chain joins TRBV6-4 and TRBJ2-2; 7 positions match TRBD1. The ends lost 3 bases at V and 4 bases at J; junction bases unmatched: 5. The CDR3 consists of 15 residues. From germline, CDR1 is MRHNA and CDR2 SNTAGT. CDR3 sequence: CASSEDRAGTGELFF. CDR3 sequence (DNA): TGTGCCAGCAGTGAAGACAGGGCCGGCACCGGGGAGCTGTTTTTT.

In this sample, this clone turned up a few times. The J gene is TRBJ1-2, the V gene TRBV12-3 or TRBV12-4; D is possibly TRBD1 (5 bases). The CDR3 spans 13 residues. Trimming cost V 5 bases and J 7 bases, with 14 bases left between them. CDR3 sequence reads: CASSPPGLRGYTF. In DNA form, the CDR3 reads TGTGCCAGCAGTCCCCCGGGACTTCGTGGCTACACCTTC.

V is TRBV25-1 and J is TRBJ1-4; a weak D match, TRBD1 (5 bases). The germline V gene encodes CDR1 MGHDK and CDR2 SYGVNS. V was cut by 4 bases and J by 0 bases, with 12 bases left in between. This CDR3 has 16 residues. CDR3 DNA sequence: TGTGCCAGCAGTGGGGGCGACGTTGCAACTAATGAAAAACTGTTTTTT. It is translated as CASSGGDVATNEKLFF.

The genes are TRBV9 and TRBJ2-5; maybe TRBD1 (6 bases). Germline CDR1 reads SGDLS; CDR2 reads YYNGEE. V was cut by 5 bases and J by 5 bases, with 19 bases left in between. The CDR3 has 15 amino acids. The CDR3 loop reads CASRATGSPEETQYF. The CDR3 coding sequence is TGTGCCAGCAGGGCTACAGGGAGCCCGGAGGAGACCCAGTACTTC.

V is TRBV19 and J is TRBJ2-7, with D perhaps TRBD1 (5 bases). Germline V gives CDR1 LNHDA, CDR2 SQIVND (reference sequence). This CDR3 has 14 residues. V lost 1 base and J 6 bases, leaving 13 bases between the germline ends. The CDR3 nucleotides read TGTGCCAGTAGTATAGTCTTCAGGGTCGGCGAGCAGTACTTC. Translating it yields CASSIVFRVGEQYF.

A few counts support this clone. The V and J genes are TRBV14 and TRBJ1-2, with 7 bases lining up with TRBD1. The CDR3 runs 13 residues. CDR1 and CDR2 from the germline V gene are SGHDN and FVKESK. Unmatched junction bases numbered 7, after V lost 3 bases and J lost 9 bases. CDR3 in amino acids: CASSQGQGVSYTF. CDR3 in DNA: TGTGCCAGCAGCCAGGGTCAGGGGGTGAGCTACACCTTC.

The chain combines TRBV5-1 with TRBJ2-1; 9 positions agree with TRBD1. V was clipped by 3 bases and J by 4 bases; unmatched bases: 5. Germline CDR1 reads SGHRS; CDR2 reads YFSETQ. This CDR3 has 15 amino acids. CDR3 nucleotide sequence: TGCGCCAGCAGCTGGGAGGACAGGGGTTACAATGAGCAGTTCTTC. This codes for CASSWEDRGYNEQFF.

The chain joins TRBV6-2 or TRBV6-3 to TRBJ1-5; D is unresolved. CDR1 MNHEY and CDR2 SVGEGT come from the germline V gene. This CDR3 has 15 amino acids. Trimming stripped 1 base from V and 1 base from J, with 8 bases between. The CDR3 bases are TGTGCCAGCAGTTACTGGCAGTCCAGCAATCAGCCCCAGCATTTT. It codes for CASSYWQSSNQPQHF.

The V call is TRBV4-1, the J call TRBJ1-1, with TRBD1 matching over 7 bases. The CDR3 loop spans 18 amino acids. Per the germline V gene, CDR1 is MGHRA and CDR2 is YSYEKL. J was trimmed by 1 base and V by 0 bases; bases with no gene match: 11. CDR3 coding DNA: TGCGCCAGCAGCCAAGATAAGCAGGGGGGCGGCGGGAACACTGAAGCTTTCTTT. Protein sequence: CASSQDKQGGGGNTEAFF.

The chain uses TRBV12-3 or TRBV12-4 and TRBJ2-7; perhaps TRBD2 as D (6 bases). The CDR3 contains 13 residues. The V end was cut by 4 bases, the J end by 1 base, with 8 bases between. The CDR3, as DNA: TGTGCCAGCAGTTCCAGCGGGTCCTACGAGCAGTACTTC. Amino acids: CASSSSGSYEQYF.

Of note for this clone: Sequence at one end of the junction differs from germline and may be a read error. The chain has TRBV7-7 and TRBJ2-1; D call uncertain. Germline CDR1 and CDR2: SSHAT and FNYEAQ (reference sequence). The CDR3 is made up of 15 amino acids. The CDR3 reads CASSRSGGVYNEQFF. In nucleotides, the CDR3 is TGTGCTAGCAGCCGGTCTGGCGGAGTCTACAATGAGCAGTTCTTC.

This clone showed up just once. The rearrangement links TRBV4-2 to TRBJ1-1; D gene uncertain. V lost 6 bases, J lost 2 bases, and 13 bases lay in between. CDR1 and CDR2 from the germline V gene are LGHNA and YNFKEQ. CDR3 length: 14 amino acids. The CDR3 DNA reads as TGTGCCAGCAGTTATCTTACAGCAAACACTGAAGCTTTCTTT. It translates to CASSYLTANTEAFF.

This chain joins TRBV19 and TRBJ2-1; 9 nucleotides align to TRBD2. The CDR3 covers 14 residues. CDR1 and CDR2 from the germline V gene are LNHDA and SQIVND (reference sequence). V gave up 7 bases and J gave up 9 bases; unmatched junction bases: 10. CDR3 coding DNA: TGTGCCAGTAAACGCGCTAGCGGGACCAGTGAGCAGTTCTTC. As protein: CASKRASGTSEQFF.

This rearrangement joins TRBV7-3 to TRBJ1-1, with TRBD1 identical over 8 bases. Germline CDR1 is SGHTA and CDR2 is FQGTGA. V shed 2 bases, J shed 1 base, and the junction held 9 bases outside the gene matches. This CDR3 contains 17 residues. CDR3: CASSLGPTGGPNTEAFF. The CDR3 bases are TGTGCCAGCAGCTTAGGCCCTACAGGGGGTCCGAACACTGAAGCTTTCTTT. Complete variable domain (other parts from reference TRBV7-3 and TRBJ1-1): GAGVSQTPSNKVTEKGKYVELRCDPISGHTALYWYRQSLGQGPEFLIYFQGTGAADDSGLPNDRFFAVRPEGSVSTLKIQRTERGDSAVYLCASSLGPTGGPNTEAFFGQGTRLTVV.

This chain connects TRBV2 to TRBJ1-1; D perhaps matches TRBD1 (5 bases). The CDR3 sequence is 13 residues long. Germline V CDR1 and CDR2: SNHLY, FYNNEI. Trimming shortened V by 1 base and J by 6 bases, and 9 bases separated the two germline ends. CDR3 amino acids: CASSEVGGSEAFF. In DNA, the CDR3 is TGTGCCAGCAGTGAAGTGGGGGGGTCTGAAGCTTTCTTT.

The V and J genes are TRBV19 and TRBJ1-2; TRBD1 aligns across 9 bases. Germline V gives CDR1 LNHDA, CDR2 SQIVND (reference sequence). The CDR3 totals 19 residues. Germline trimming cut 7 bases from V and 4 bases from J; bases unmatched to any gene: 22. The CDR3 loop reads CASNPLNPGQGALAYGYTF. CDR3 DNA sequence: TGTGCCAGTAATCCACTAAACCCGGGACAGGGAGCTCTAGCCTATGGCTACACCTTC.

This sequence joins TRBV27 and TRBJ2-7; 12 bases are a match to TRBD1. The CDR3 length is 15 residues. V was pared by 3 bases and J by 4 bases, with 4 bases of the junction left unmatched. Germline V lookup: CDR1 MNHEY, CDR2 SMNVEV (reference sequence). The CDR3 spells CASSFRGQGAYEQYF. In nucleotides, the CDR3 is TGTGCCAGCAGTTTCAGGGGACAGGGGGCATACGAGCAGTACTTC.

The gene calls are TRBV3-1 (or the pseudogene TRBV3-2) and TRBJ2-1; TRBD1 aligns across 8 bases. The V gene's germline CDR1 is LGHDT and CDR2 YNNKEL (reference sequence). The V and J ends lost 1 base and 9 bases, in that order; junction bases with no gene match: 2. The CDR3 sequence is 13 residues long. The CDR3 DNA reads TGTGCCAGCAGCCAAGGGACAGGGTTTGAGCAGTTCTTC. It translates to CASSQGTGFEQFF.

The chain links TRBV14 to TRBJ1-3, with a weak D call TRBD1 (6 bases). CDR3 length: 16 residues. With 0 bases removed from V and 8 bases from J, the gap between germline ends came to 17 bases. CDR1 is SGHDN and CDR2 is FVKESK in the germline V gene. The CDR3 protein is CASSQDRRGQEYTIYF. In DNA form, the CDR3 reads TGTGCCAGCAGCCAAGATAGAAGGGGACAAGAGTACACCATATATTTT. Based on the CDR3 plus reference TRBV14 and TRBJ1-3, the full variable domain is EAGVTQFPSHSVIEKGQTVTLRCDPISGHDNLYWYRRVMGKEIKFLLHFVKESKQDESGMPNNRFLAERTGGTYSTLKVQPAELEDSGVYFCASSQDRRGQEYTIYFGEGSWLTVV.

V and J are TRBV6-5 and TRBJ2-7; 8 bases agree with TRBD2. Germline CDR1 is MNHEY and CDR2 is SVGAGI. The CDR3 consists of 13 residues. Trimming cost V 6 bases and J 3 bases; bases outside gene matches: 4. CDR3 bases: TGTGCCAGCAGAACTAGCGGAAACTACGAGCAGTACTTC. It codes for CASRTSGNYEQYF.

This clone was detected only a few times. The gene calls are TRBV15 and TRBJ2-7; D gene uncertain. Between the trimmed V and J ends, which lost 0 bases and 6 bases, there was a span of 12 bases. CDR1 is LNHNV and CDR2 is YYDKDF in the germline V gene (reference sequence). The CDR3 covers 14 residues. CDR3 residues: CATSRDRGSLEQYF. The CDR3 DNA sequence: TGTGCCACCAGCAGAGATCGCGGTAGTCTCGAGCAGTACTTC.

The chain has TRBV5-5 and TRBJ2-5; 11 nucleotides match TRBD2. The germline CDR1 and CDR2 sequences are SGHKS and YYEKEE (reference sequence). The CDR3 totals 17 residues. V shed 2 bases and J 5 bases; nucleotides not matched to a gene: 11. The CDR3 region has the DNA TGTGCCAGCAGCTTAGGGAAGACTAGCGGGATTGTGGAGACCCAGTACTTC. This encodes CASSLGKTSGIVETQYF.